A single sample is the source of the 32 T cell receptor beta chains below, sequenced in a study of cytomegalovirus exposure and HLA in healthy donors. The primer mix had 60 Vbeta and 13 Jbeta primers. TCRdb keeps only in-frame clones here, not all; method: immunoSEQ multiplex PCR. The sample gives fewer than 200,000 clones, 65% to 80% of which show up once; around 3% is in the top ten. Sequencing was carried out using PBMCs. These receptors were collected from a woman between 50 and 59 years old in good health and CMV-seropositive.

This rearrangement joins TRBV29-1 to TRBJ1-1; maybe TRBD1 (5 bases). CDR3 size: 12 residues. Germline V gene data show CDR1 as SQVTM and CDR2 as ANQGSEA. The V end lost 6 bases, the J end lost 8 bases, and 16 bases lay between the germline ends. CDR3 sequence reads: CSVGHSGIEAFF. The CDR3 nucleotides read TGCAGCGTCGGACATTCAGGGATAGAAGCTTTCTTT. Complete variable domain (other parts from reference TRBV29-1 and TRBJ1-1): SAVISQKPSRDICQRGTSLTIQCQVDSQVTMMFWYRQQPGQSLTLIATANQGSEATYESGFVIDKFPISRPNLTFSTLTVSNMSPEDSSIYLCSVGHSGIEAFFGQGTRLTVV.

The gene calls are TRBV5-1 and TRBJ1-4; the D gene is possibly TRBD1 (5 bases). V was pared by 0 bases and J by 8 bases, with 14 bases between. Per the germline V gene, CDR1 is SGHRS and CDR2 is YFSETQ. This CDR3 spans 15 amino acids. In DNA, the CDR3 is TGCGCCAGCAGCTTGGTAGCCAGGGAGGGAGAAAAACTGTTTTTT. Protein product: CASSLVAREGEKLFF. Supplemented by reference TRBV5-1 and TRBJ1-4, the full variable domain reads KAGVTQTPRYLIKTRGQQVTLSCSPISGHRSVSWYQQTPGQGLQFLFEYFSETQRNKGNFPGRFSGRQFSNSRSEMNVSTLELGDSALYLCASSLVAREGEKLFFGSGTQLSVL.

This chain connects TRBV2 to TRBJ1-6; D perhaps matches TRBD1 (6 bases). V lost 3 bases to trimming and J lost 8 bases, with 8 bases between them. The germline V gene encodes CDR1 SNHLY and CDR2 FYNNEI. The CDR3 is 13 amino acids. The DNA for the CDR3 is TGTGCCAGCAGTGAGGACAGTTATTCACCCCTCCACTTT. Amino acid sequence: CASSEDSYSPLHF.

The chain is built from TRBV6-1 and TRBJ2-5, with D perhaps matching TRBD1 (6 bases). CDR3 size: 13 residues. Trimming shortened V by 8 bases and J by 7 bases, and 17 bases separated the two germline ends. The V gene's germline CDR1 is MNHNS and CDR2 SASEGT. The CDR3 region is CASRLGGAGTQYF. In DNA form, the CDR3 reads TGTGCCAGCCGCCTTGGGGGCGCGGGGACCCAGTACTTC.

In this sample, this clone turned up once. V and J are TRBV7-2 and TRBJ2-4; no definite D call. Trimming took off 5 bases at V and 1 base at J, with 6 bases between the two ends. The CDR3 has 13 amino acids. CDR1 is SGHTA, CDR2 FQGNSA, per germline. The CDR3 is CASSLSAKNIQYF. The CDR3 nucleotides read TGTGCCAGCAGCCTTAGCGCCAAAAACATTCAGTACTTC.

CDR3 sequence: CAISEGGPAGEQYF. The CDR3 DNA reads TGTGCCATCAGTGAGGGAGGACCGGCGGGAGAGCAGTACTTC. V usage is TRBV10-3 and J usage is TRBJ2-7; a weak D match, TRBD2 (6 bases). V lost 2 bases and J lost 7, with 15 bases in between. The germline CDR1 and CDR2 sequences are ENHRY and SYGVKD. The CDR3 is 14 amino acids.

V and J are TRBV7-9 and TRBJ2-7; 8 positions agree with TRBD2. The germline V gene has CDR1 SEHNR and CDR2 FQNEAQ (reference sequence). Trimming at V came to 0 bases and at J to 6 bases, leaving 7 bases not matched to a gene. CDR3 length equals 15 residues. CDR3 DNA sequence: TGTGCCAGCAGCTTAGCTTTCGGGGGGGCCGGCGAGCAGTACTTC. This gives the protein CASSLAFGGAGEQYF.

V gene TRBV6-1 combines with J gene TRBJ2-7; 7 positions match TRBD2. The trim removed 4 bases at V and 0 bases at J, leaving 3 bases unmatched. CDR1 MNHNS and CDR2 SASEGT come from the germline V gene. This CDR3 spans 14 amino acids. The CDR3 nucleotides are TGTGCCAGCAGTGCACGGGGGGACTCCTACGAGCAGTACTTC. Amino acids: CASSARGDSYEQYF.

V and J are TRBV2 and TRBJ2-5; TRBD2 matches at 7 bases. CDR1 is SNHLY and CDR2 is FYNNEI in the germline V gene. The J segment lost 2 bases and the V segment lost 6 bases, leaving 0 bases of the junction unmatched. The CDR3 length is 12 residues. The CDR3 loop is CASRRGQETQYF. CDR3 bases: TGTGCCAGCAGGCGGGGGCAAGAGACCCAGTACTTC.

V is TRBV11-2 and J is TRBJ1-3, with TRBD1 matching 7 bases. Trimming at V came to 2 bases and at J to 0 bases, leaving 10 bases not matched to a gene. There are 18 residues in the CDR3. CDR1 is SGHAT and CDR2 is FQNNGV in the germline V gene. This chain's CDR3 is CASSLHLPGQISGNTIYF. CDR3 in DNA: TGTGCCAGCAGCTTACATCTTCCGGGACAGATCTCTGGAAACACCATATATTTT.

This rearrangement joins TRBV5-4 to TRBJ1-2; 10 bases fit TRBD1. V lost 2 bases, J lost 8 bases, and 12 bases stayed unmatched. The CDR3 spans 16 residues. CDR1 is SGHNT, CDR2 YYREEE, per germline (reference sequence). The CDR3 sequence is CASSFGGRATGGGYTF. CDR3 nucleotide sequence: TGTGCCAGCAGCTTTGGGGGTCGTGCGACAGGGGGCGGCTACACCTTC.

The chain recombines TRBV2 with TRBJ2-7; TRBD2 matches at 12 bases. V lost 7 bases to trimming and J lost 6 bases; unmatched junction nucleotides: 7. The CDR3 extends over 14 amino acids. Per the germline V gene, CDR1 is SNHLY and CDR2 is FYNNEI. The CDR3 region has the DNA TGTGCCAGCACCGAAGGACTAGCGGGGACCGAGCAGTACTTC. As protein: CASTEGLAGTEQYF.

The count of this clone is one. The V and J genes are TRBV11-2 and TRBJ2-5; TRBD1 might be the D (5 bases). This CDR3 is built from 14 residues. The V end was cut by 5 bases, the J end by 3 bases, with 13 bases between. CDR1 and CDR2 (germline): SGHAT, FQNNGV. As DNA, the CDR3 is TGTGCCAGCAGCCTTACAGGAAATGAAGAGACCCAGTACTTC. As protein: CASSLTGNEETQYF.

The rearrangement links TRBV7-8 to TRBJ2-5; 9 bases match TRBD1. The CDR3 is made up of 16 amino acids. Germline-derived CDR1 and CDR2 are SGHVS and FQNEAQ. V gave up 2 bases and J gave up 5 bases; unmatched junction bases: 9. CDR3 DNA sequence: TGTGCCAGCAGCTTAAGGGTGGCCGGGACAGGGGAGACCCAGTACTTC. It yields the protein CASSLRVAGTGETQYF.

This clone was counted once. The V call is TRBV7-6, the J call TRBJ2-5; D possibly corresponds to TRBD1 (6 bases). V dropped 7 bases and J dropped 5 bases, with 11 bases sitting between them. The CDR3 length is 12 residues. From germline, CDR1 is SGHVS and CDR2 FNYEAQ. The CDR3 reads CASNRVGETQYF. In DNA, the CDR3 is TGTGCCAGCAACAGGGTTGGGGAGACCCAGTACTTC. Using reference TRBV7-6 and TRBJ2-5 for the parts outside the CDR3, the full variable domain is GAGVSQSPRYKVTKRGQDVALRCDPISGHVSLYWYRQALGQGPEFLTYFNYEAQQDKSGLPNDRFSAERPEGSISTLTIQRTEQRDSAMYRCASNRVGETQYFGPGTRLLVL.

The CDR3 loop is CASSPGTGELFF. Here the CDR3 DNA reads TGTGCCAGCAGCCCAGGAACCGGGGAGCTGTTTTTT. J is TRBJ2-2 and V is TRBV13; D remains unclear. The CDR3 has 12 residues. CDR1 is PRHDT, CDR2 FYEKMQ, per germline (reference sequence). The V end lost 5 bases, the J end lost 5 bases, and 6 bases lay between the germline ends.

A note on this clone: One end of the junction varies from germline; a read error may be responsible. The rearrangement uses TRBV18 and TRBJ2-7; D not certain. Germline CDR1 reads KGHSH; CDR2 reads LQKENI. CDR3 length: 12 residues. The CDR3 reads CASAPRRFEQYF. The CDR3 region has the DNA TGTGCCAGCGCACCCCGGCGGTTCGAGCAGTACTTC.

This clone was seen once. The chain has TRBV7-9 and TRBJ1-1; possibly TRBD1 for D (5 bases). The V end lost 4 bases, the J end lost 3 bases, and 9 bases lay between the germline ends. The CDR3 length is 13 residues. Germline lookup yields CDR1 SEHNR and CDR2 FQNEAQ (reference sequence). The CDR3 reads CASSWGLDTEAFF. The CDR3 coding sequence is TGTGCCAGCAGCTGGGGACTAGACACTGAAGCTTTCTTT.

A word on this clone: Other DNA variants within this sample encode the same CDR3. The V gene is TRBV5-1, the J gene TRBJ2-2; D may be TRBD1 (6 bases). This CDR3 region has 15 residues. The germline gives CDR1 SGHRS, CDR2 YFSETQ. The V gene lost 0 bases and the J gene lost 0 bases, with 6 bases spanning the gap. The CDR3 reads CASSLGTANTGELFF. Written as DNA, the CDR3 is TGCGCCAGCAGCTTGGGGACAGCGAACACCGGGGAGCTGTTTTTT. Full variable domain (remainder filled in from reference TRBV5-1 and TRBJ2-2): KAGVTQTPRYLIKTRGQQVTLSCSPISGHRSVSWYQQTPGQGLQFLFEYFSETQRNKGNFPGRFSGRQFSNSRSEMNVSTLELGDSALYLCASSLGTANTGELFFGEGSRLTVL.

This rearrangement joins TRBV7-9 to TRBJ1-4; D possibly corresponds to TRBD1 (5 bases). This CDR3 has 14 amino acids. Trimming shortened V by 4 bases and J by 6 bases, and 12 bases separated the two germline ends. Germline V CDR1 and CDR2: SEHNR, FQNEAQ (reference sequence). The CDR3 region is CASSSGLGDEKLFF. CDR3 sequence (DNA): TGTGCCAGCAGCTCAGGGTTAGGGGATGAAAAACTGTTTTTT. The full variable domain, rest sourced from reference TRBV7-9 and TRBJ1-4, is DTGVSQNPRHKITKRGQNVTFRCDPISEHNRLYWYRQTLGQGPEFLTYFQNEAQLEKSRLLSDRFSAERPKGSFSTLEIQRTEQGDSAMYLCASSSGLGDEKLFFGSGTQLSVL.

The sample holds one count of this clone. This chain uses TRBV2 with TRBJ1-6, with 10 bases lining up with TRBD1. The V gene end was trimmed by 8 bases and the J gene end by 7 bases; junction bases not matched to a gene: 5. The CDR3 covers 14 residues. Germline CDR1 is SNHLY and CDR2 is FYNNEI. The CDR3, as DNA: TGTGCCAGCCGAGAGGGACAGGGGAATTCACCCCTCCACTTT. Residues: CASREGQGNSPLHF.

The chain joins TRBV7-9 to TRBJ2-1; 11 bases are a match to TRBD2. This CDR3 comprises 19 residues. The germline V gene has CDR1 SEHNR and CDR2 FQNEAQ (reference sequence). Trimming at V came to 1 base and at J to 5 bases, leaving 13 bases not matched to a gene. The CDR3 is CASSLVVSGGASLNNEQFF. In DNA form, the CDR3 reads TGTGCCAGCAGCTTAGTGGTTAGCGGGGGGGCCTCCCTTAACAATGAGCAGTTCTTC.

This chain uses TRBV13 with TRBJ2-1, with D perhaps matching TRBD2 (6 bases). Between the trimmed V and J ends, which lost 5 bases and 0 bases, there was a span of 20 bases. The V gene's germline CDR1 is PRHDT and CDR2 FYEKMQ (reference sequence). This CDR3 comprises 18 residues. CDR3 protein: CASSARTGGVGSYNEQFF. CDR3 nucleotide sequence: TGTGCCAGCAGCGCCCGAACAGGAGGGGTCGGCTCCTACAATGAGCAGTTCTTC.

This chain links TRBV15 with TRBJ2-3; weak D call: TRBD2 (5 bases). From germline, CDR1 is LNHNV and CDR2 YYDKDF (reference sequence). Trimming pared 0 bases from V and 0 bases from J, leaving 7 bases between. The CDR3 totals 15 residues. The chain's CDR3 is CATSREEDSTDTQYF. The CDR3 DNA is TGTGCCACCAGCAGAGAGGAGGATAGCACAGATACGCAGTATTTT. Full variable domain (missing parts from reference TRBV15 and TRBJ2-3): DAMVIQNPRYQVTQFGKPVTLSCSQTLNHNVMYWYQQKSSQAPKLLFHYYDKDFNNEADTPDNFQSRRPNTSFCFLDIRSPGLGDTAMYLCATSREEDSTDTQYFGPGTRLTVL.

CDR3 sequence reads: CASSLSRGSYGYTF. The CDR3 DNA reads as TGTGCCAGCAGTTTATCTCGAGGGAGCTATGGCTACACCTTC. V and J are TRBV27 and TRBJ1-2; no reliable D call. The CDR3 is 14 amino acids. Deletions cut 0 bases from V and 4 bases from J, with 9 bases between. CDR1 is MNHEY, CDR2 SMNVEV, per germline (reference sequence).

This chain links TRBV1 with TRBJ1-3. TRBV1 is designated a pseudogene. CDR3 length: 13 amino acids. CDR3 bases: TGCACCAGCAGCCAAATCGGGGGAAACACCATATATTTT. The encoded protein is CTSSQIGGNTIYF.

The chain is built from TRBV10-2 and TRBJ1-5; D gene unclear. CDR3 length: 15 amino acids. The germline gives CDR1 WSHSY, CDR2 SAAADI. V lost 0 bases and J lost 4, with 10 bases in between. The CDR3 is CASSESNSRNQPQHF. The CDR3 DNA sequence: TGCGCCAGCAGTGAGTCGAATTCGAGAAATCAGCCCCAGCATTTT.

J is TRBJ1-4 and V is TRBV5-1; 8 bases are a match to TRBD1. Germline loops: CDR1 SGHRS, CDR2 YFSETQ. Trimming removed 4 bases from V and 10 bases from J; junction bases left unmatched: 9. The CDR3 loop spans 14 amino acids. CDR3 bases: TGCGCCAGCAGCACCGACAGGGGCGACGGAAAACTGTTTTTT. This translates into CASSTDRGDGKLFF.

This chain connects TRBV6-1 to TRBJ2-7, with 9 nucleotides matching TRBD1. J lost 3 bases, V lost 10 bases, and 7 bases had no gene match. Germline V gives CDR1 MNHNS, CDR2 SASEGT. The CDR3 is 13 amino acids. CDR3 coding DNA: TGTGCCACCAACAGGGGGCAAGGCTACGAGCAGTACTTC. Encoded protein: CATNRGQGYEQYF.

CDR3 DNA: TGTGCCAGCTCACCAGAGGGGACAGCTGTCTACGAGCAGTACTTC. It translates to CASSPEGTAVYEQYF. The chain combines TRBV18 with TRBJ2-7, with 7 positions matching TRBD1. Germline V gene lookup returns CDR1 KGHSH and CDR2 LQKENI. J lost 3 bases, V lost 2 bases, and 7 bases had no gene match. CDR3 size: 15 residues.

The chain combines TRBV4-1 with TRBJ1-2, with D possibly TRBD1 on 6 matching bases. The ends were cut back, 0 bases at V and 5 bases at J, with 16 bases in the middle. This CDR3 has 16 amino acids. CDR1 is MGHRA and CDR2 is YSYEKL in the germline V gene. This CDR3 is CASSQDRSGALYGYTF. DNA for the CDR3: TGCGCCAGCAGCCAAGATCGCTCAGGGGCTTTATATGGCTACACCTTC.

The chain recombines TRBV6-1 with TRBJ2-5; D unclear. Germline V gene lookup returns CDR1 MNHNS and CDR2 SASEGT. The CDR3 has 13 residues. V dropped 5 bases and J dropped 4 bases, with 11 bases sitting between them. CDR3 region: CASSPYRRETQYF. The CDR3 DNA reads as TGTGCCAGCAGTCCGTACCGGAGAGAGACCCAGTACTTC.